This T cell receptor (beta chain) was obtained from a study of blood T cell repertoires in COVID-19. In the source study's methods: How many nucleated cells were present was estimated from reference gene primer amplification. Using immunoSEQ multiplex PCR, the repertoire was profiled, and TCRdb retains in-frame clones only, with some absent. The V and J calls and the clone size are those of that table, but D and trimming were determined from the DNA. Of around 250,000 clones in the sample, over 80% were seen once. Unmatched junction bases numbered 5, after V lost 5 bases and J lost 8 bases. The CDR3 runs to 14 residues. CDR1 and CDR2 from the germline V gene are SGHRS and YFSETQ.

The V gene is TRBV5-1, the J gene TRBJ2-1, with 12 bases lining up with TRBD1. The clonotype originates from a woman aged 40-49 years who had recovered from COVID-19. The sequenced sample consisted of peripheral blood. DNA of the CDR3: TGCGCCAGCAGGCTGGGACAGGGGGCCCATGAGCAGTTCTTC. Translation gives CASRLGQGAHEQFF.